This TCR beta chain was sequenced for a study of T cells in narcolepsy. Study-wide results and caveats: Blood of same and different patients, but not healthy controls, reportedly held recurring autoreactive clonotypes. HCRT-specific and TRIB2-specific autoreactive clonotypes appeared among same-patient CSF and blood CD4+ clonotypes. Some memory CD4+ repertoires had no autoreactive clone sequences.

As concerns this clone: No antigen is known for it.

Profiled with immunoSEQ multiplex PCR; TCRdb holds only in-frame clones, not every one. Here the sample spans roughly 20,000 clones, around 86% being singletons. The germline V gene encodes CDR1 KGHSH and CDR2 LQKENI. With 2 bases removed from V and 3 bases from J, the gap between germline ends came to 11 bases. This CDR3 is 15 amino acids long. This clonotype was obtained from a human donor in good health. Sequenced material: memory (CD45RA-) CD4+ T cells from blood. V and J are TRBV18 and TRBJ1-3; no definite D call. CDR3 DNA: TGTGCCAGCTCACCAAACGGTGGGAGTGGAAACACCATATATTTT. Translated, it gives CASSPNGGSGNTIYF.